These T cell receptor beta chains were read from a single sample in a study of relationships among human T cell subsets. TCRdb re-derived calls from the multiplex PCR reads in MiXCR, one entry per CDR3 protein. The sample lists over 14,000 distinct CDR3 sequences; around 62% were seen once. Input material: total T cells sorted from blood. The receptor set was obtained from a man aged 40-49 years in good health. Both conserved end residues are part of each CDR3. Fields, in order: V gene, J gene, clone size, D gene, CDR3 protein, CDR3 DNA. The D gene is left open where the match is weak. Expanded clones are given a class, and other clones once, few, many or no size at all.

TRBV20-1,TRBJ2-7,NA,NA,CSANPRASVTYEQYF,TGCAGTGCTAACCCGCGGGCTAGCGTAACCTACGAGCAGTACTTC
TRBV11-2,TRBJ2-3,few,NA,CASSLEGVSTDTQYF,TGTGCCAGCAGCTTAGAAGGTGTGAGCACAGATACGCAGTATTTT
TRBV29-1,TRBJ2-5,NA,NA,CSVRPGAGETQYF,TGCAGCGTTAGACCGGGGGCGGGAGAGACCCAGTACTTC
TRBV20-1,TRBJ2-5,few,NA,CSTGFGPLQETQYF,TGCAGTACAGGGTTCGGGCCACTCCAAGAGACCCAGTACTTC
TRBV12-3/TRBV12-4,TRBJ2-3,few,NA,CASCLNTDTQYF,TGTGCCAGCTGCCTAAACACAGATACGCAGTATTTT
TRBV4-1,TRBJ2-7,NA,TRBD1,CASSQVGQGKYEQYF,TGCGCCAGCAGCCAAGTGGGACAGGGGAAGTACGAGCAGTACTTC
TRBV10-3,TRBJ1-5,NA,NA,CAISVEVGQPQHF,TGTGCCATCAGTGTCGAGGTGGGGCAGCCCCAGCATTTT
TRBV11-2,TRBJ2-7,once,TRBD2,CASSSRTSGGVGEQYF,TGTGCCAGCAGCTCGCGGACTAGCGGGGGTGTGGGCGAGCAGTACTTC
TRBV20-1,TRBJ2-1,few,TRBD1,CSAGDSYYNEQFF,TGCAGTGCTGGGGACAGCTACTACAATGAGCAGTTCTTC
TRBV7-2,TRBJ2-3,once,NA,CASSSVASTDTQYF,TGTGCCAGCAGCTCGGTGGCTAGCACAGATACGCAGTATTTT
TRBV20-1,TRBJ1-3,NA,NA,CSAGVGNTIYF,TGCAGTGCCGGGGTTGGAAACACCATATATTTT
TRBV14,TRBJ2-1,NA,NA,CASSSGHGGEQFF,TGTGCCAGCAGCTCGGGACATGGGGGGGAGCAGTTCTTC
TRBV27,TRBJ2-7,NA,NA,CASSTRRPSSYEQYF,TGTGCCAGCAGCACCCGGAGGCCTAGCTCCTACGAGCAGTACTTC
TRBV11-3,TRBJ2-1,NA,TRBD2,CASSLGAGGGGNEQFF,TGTGCCAGCAGCTTAGGGGCGGGGGGCGGTGGCAATGAGCAGTTCTTC
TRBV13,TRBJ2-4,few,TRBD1,CASSDRGSAKNIQYF,TGTGCCAGCAGCGACAGGGGCTCAGCCAAAAACATTCAGTACTTC
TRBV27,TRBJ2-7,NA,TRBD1,CASSSYRTGLVSIYEQYF,TGTGCCAGCAGTTCCTACCGGACAGGGCTGGTCTCGATCTACGAGCAGTACTTC
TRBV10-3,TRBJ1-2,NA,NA,CAISENLGYTF,TGTGCCATCAGTGAGAACCTAGGCTACACCTTC
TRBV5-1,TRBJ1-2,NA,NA,CASTPGGRYVGYTF,TGCGCCAGCACCCCGGGGGGCAGATATGTTGGCTACACCTTC
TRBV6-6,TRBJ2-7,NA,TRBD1,CASSYSLTGGDEQYF,TGTGCCAGCAGTTACTCTCTGACAGGGGGCGACGAGCAGTACTTC
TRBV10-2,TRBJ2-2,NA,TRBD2,CASSVPAGEIWTGELFF,TGCGCCAGCAGTGTTCCAGCGGGGGAAATATGGACCGGGGAGCTGTTTTTT
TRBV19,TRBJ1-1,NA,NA,CASSIVTRGTLTEAFF,TGTGCCAGTAGTATAGTGACTCGGGGCACCTTAACTGAAGCTTTCTTT
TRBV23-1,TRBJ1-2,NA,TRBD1,CASSQPGQGARGYTF,TGCGCCAGCAGTCAACCGGGACAGGGGGCACGTGGCTACACCTTC
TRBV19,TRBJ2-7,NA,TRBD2,CASSLTGEGYDEQYF,TGTGCCAGTAGTTTAACGGGGGAGGGGTACGACGAGCAGTACTTC
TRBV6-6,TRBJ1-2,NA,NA,CASSPRQTQSYGYTF,TGTGCCAGCAGCCCAAGACAAACCCAATCCTATGGCTACACCTTC
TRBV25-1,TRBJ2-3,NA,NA,CASSLGGPDTQYF,TGTGCCAGCAGTCTAGGGGGGCCAGATACGCAGTATTTT
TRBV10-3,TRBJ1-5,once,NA,CAISVSGTFNQPQHF,TGTGCCATCAGTGTGTCTGGGACTTTCAATCAGCCCCAGCATTTT
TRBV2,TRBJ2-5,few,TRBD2,CASGTSGTQETQYF,TGTGCCAGCGGGACTAGCGGGACCCAAGAGACCCAGTACTTC
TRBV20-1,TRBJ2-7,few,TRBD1,CSASTTVGDRTYEQYF,TGCAGTGCTAGCACCACCGTAGGGGACAGAACCTACGAGCAGTACTTC
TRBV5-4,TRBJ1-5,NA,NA,CASSDSFVQSNQPQHF,TGCGCCAGCAGCGACTCCTTCGTCCAGAGCAATCAGCCCCAGCATTTT